The 8 T cell receptor beta chains presented below share a single source sample, sequenced in a study of identical twins. TCRdb analysed the 5' RACE reads with MiXCR anew, one entry per CDR3 protein. The table lists 300,000 to 400,000 distinct CDR3 sequences, roughly 9% of them singletons. Material: naive T cells sorted from blood. All receptors come from a woman between 50 and 59 years old in good health.

V gene TRBV28 combines with J gene TRBJ1-5; no clear D. The CDR3 runs 15 residues. Trimming took 5 bases from V and 0 from J, leaving 11 bases between them. Germline-derived CDR1 and CDR2 are MDHEN and SYDVKM. CDR3 DNA: TGTGCCAGCAGTGGCTCCAGAATTAGCAATCAGCCCCAGCATTTT. Translating gives CASSGSRISNQPQHF.

This clonotype was detected only a few times. The chain uses TRBV29-1 and TRBJ2-2; the D gene is possibly TRBD1 (6 bases). Per germline, CDR1 SQVTM and CDR2 ANQGSEA. Trimming left V 4 bases short and J 6 bases short, with 15 bases between. There are 14 residues in the CDR3. The CDR3, as DNA: TGCAGCGTTGGGTGGGGACAACTGGCCGGGGAGCTGTTTTTT. It translates to CSVGWGQLAGELFF.

This clonotype has a count of ten or more. The chain uses TRBV5-1 and TRBJ2-1; 9 bases match TRBD2. This CDR3 spans 15 amino acids. Trimming at V came to 0 bases and at J to 7 bases, leaving 5 bases not matched to a gene. CDR1 and CDR2 from the germline V gene are SGHRS and YFSETQ. CDR3 sequence reads: CASSLVASGINEQFF. CDR3 in DNA: TGCGCCAGCAGCTTGGTCGCTAGCGGGATAAATGAGCAGTTCTTC.

This chain links TRBV20-1 with TRBJ2-3; D possibly corresponds to TRBD2 (5 bases). Trimming took 0 bases from V and 4 from J, leaving 14 bases between them. Germline V lookup: CDR1 DFQATT, CDR2 SNEGSKA (reference sequence). CDR3 length: 15 residues. CDR3 protein: CSARDMRAAPDTQYF. The CDR3 coding sequence is TGCAGTGCTAGAGATATGCGAGCGGCACCAGATACGCAGTATTTT.

This clonotype was detected ten times or more. The chain is built from TRBV9 and TRBJ2-7; tentatively, D is TRBD2 (7 bases). The CDR3 loop spans 16 amino acids. Germline V gene data show CDR1 as SGDLS and CDR2 as YYNGEE. V shed 3 bases and J shed 2 bases, with 18 bases lying between them. Here the CDR3 reads CASSEGGGTTAYEQYF. The CDR3 nucleotides read TGTGCCAGCAGCGAGGGAGGGGGGACTACCGCCTACGAGCAGTACTTC.

This clonotype was recorded many times. The genes are TRBV3-1 and TRBJ1-6; 9 nucleotides align to TRBD1. This CDR3 has 14 residues. V lost 4 bases to trimming and J lost 8 bases; unmatched junction nucleotides: 3. Germline lookup yields CDR1 LGHDT and CDR2 YNNKEL (reference sequence). This CDR3 is CASSRRTGDSPLHF. In DNA form, the CDR3 reads TGTGCCAGCAGCCGACGGACAGGGGATTCACCCCTCCACTTT.

The rearrangement links TRBV20-1 to TRBJ1-2; D is undetermined. Germline CDR1 DFQATT, CDR2 SNEGSKA (reference sequence). The CDR3 sequence is 14 residues long. Trimming removed 1 base at V and 4 bases at J, with 13 bases between. CDR3 bases: TGCAGTGCTAGAGCCCGTGGACCGAGCTATGGCTACACCTTC. Translation: CSARARGPSYGYTF.

This clonotype was seen only a few times. This chain connects TRBV12-3 or TRBV12-4 to TRBJ2-1, with 8 bases matching TRBD2. This CDR3 region has 12 residues. After removal of 10 bases from V and 5 bases from J, the junction contained 4 bases not matched to a gene. The CDR3 DNA reads TGTGCCACCGGGGGGGGGAACAATGAGCAGTTCTTC. Residues: CATGGGNNEQFF.